This T cell receptor (beta chain) was retrieved from a study of blood T cell repertoires in COVID-19. Sequencing was performed with immunoSEQ multiplex PCR; in TCRdb, only in-frame clones are kept and a portion is missing. The sample includes some 350,000 clones, 75% to 90% of them seen just once. This CDR3 region has 17 residues. The germline CDR1 and CDR2 sequences are SGHTA and FQGNSA. V shed 5 bases and J 2 bases; nucleotides not matched to a gene: 14. Symptom resolution, clearance, or two negative PCRs marked donors in Cohort 3 as recovered. The rearrangement links TRBV7-2 to TRBJ2-5, with 7 positions matching TRBD2. Sequenced sample: PBMCs or T cells enriched from blood (not recorded which). The TCR was taken from a man between 18 and 35 years old who had recovered from COVID-19. CDR3 coding DNA: TGTGCCAGCAGCCGGGCGGGCGTGGGGACTAATCAAGAGACCCAGTACTTC. This codes for CASSRAGVGTNQETQYF.